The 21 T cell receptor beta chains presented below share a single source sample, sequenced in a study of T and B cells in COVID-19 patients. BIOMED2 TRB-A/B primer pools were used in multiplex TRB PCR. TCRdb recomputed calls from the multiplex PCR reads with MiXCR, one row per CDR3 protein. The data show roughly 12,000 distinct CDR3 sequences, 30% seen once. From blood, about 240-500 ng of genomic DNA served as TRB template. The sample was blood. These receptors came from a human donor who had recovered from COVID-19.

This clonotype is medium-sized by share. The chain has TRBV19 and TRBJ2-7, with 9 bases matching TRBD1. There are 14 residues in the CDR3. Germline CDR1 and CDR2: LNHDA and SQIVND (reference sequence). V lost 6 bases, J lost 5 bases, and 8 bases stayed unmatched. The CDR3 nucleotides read TGTGCCAGTAGCACCGGGACAGGGCCGCACGAGCAGTACTTC. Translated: CASSTGTGPHEQYF.

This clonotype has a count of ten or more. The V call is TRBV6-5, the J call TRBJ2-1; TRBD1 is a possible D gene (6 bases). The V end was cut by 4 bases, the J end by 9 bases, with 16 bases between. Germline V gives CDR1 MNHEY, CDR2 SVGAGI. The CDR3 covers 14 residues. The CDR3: CASSSTGHSGEQFF. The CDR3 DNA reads TGTGCCAGCAGTTCTACGGGACACTCGGGTGAGCAGTTCTTC.

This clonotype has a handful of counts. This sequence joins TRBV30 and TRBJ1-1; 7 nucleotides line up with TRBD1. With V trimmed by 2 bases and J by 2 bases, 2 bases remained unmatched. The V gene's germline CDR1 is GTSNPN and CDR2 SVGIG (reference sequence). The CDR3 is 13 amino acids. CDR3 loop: CAWSRDSNTEAFF. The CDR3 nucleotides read TGTGCCTGGAGTAGGGACAGCAACACTGAAGCTTTCTTT.

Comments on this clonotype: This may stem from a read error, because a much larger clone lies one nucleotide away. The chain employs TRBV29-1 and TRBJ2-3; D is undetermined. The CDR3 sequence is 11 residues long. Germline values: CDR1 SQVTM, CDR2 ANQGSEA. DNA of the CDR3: TGCAGCGGATCCAACACAGATACGCAGTGTTTT. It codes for CSGSNTDTQCF.

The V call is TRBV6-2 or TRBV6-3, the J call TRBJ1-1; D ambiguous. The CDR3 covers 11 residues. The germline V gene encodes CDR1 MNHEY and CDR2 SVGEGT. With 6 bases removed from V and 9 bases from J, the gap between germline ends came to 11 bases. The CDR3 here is CASRLLGQAFF. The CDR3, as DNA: TGTGCCAGCAGATTACTGGGCCAAGCTTTCTTT.

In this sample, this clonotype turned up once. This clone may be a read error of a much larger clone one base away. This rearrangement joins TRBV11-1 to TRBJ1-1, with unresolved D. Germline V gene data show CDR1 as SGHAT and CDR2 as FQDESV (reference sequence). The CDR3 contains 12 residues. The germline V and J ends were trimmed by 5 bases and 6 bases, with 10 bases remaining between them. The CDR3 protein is CASSRRNAEAFF. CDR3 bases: TGTGCCAGCAGCCGAAGAAACGCTGAAGCTTTCTTT. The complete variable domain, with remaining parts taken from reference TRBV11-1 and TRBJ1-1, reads EAEVAQSPRYKITEKSQAVAFWCDPISGHATLYWYRQILGQGPELLVQFQDESVVDDSQLPKDRFSAERLKGVDSTLKIQPAELGDSAMYLCASSRRNAEAFFGQGTRLTVV.

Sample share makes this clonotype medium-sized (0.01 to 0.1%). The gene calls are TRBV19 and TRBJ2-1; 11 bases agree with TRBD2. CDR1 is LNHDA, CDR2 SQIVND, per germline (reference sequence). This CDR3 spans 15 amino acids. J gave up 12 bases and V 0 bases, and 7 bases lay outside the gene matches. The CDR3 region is CASSIEASGRMGQFF. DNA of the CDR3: TGTGCCAGTAGTATAGAAGCTAGCGGGAGGATGGGGCAGTTCTTC.

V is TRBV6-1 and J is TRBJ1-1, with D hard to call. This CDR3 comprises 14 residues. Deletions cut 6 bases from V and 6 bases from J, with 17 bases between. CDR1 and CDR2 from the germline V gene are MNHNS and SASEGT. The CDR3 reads CASSVPATKAEAFF. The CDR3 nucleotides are TGTGCCAGCAGCGTTCCGGCCACGAAGGCTGAAGCTTTCTTT.

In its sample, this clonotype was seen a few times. The CDR3 is CSALAGGFEQYF. The CDR3 coding sequence is TGCAGTGCTCTAGCGGGAGGGTTTGAGCAGTACTTC. V gene TRBV20-1 combines with J gene TRBJ2-7, with 12 nucleotides matching TRBD2. Germline CDR1 and CDR2: DFQATT and SNEGSKA (reference sequence). The CDR3 consists of 12 residues. V shed 5 bases and J 7 bases; nucleotides not matched to a gene: 3.

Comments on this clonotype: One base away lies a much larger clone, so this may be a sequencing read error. CDR3 region: CASSFGSEGLNTGELFF. CDR3 coding DNA: TGTGCCAGCAGTTTCGGTTCTGAGGGGTTAAACACCGGGGAGCTGTTTTTT. The chain couples TRBV11-1 to TRBJ2-2, with D perhaps being TRBD1 or TRBD2 (5 bases each). The CDR3 consists of 17 residues. The V end was cut by 6 bases, the J end by 2 bases, with 19 bases between. Germline V gene data show CDR1 as SGHAT and CDR2 as FQDESV (reference sequence). The complete variable domain, with remaining parts taken from reference TRBV11-1 and TRBJ2-2, reads EAEVAQSPRYKITEKSQAVAFWCDPISGHATLYWYRQILGQGPELLVQFQDESVVDDSQLPKDRFSAERLKGVDSTLKIQPAELGDSAMYLCASSFGSEGLNTGELFFGEGSRLTVL.

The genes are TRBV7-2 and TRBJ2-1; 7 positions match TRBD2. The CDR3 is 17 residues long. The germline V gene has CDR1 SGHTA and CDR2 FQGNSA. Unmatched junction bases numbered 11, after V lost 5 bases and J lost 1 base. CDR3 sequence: CASSPRPGTTSYNEQFF. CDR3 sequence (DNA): TGTGCCAGCAGCCCAAGGCCCGGGACTACTTCCTACAATGAGCAGTTCTTC.

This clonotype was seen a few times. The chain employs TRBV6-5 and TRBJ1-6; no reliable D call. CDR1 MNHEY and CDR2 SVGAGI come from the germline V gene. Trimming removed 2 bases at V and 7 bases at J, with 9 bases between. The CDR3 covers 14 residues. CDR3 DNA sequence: TGTGCCAGCAGTTACGCGGGAAGGAATTCACCCCTCCACTTT. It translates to CASSYAGRNSPLHF.

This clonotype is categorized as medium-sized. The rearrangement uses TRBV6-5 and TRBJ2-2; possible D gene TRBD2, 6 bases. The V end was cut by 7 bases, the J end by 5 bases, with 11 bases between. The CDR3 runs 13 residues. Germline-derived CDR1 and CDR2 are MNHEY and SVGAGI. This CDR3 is CASTSDRTGELFF. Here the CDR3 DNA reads TGTGCCAGCACTAGCGATCGAACCGGGGAGCTGTTTTTT.

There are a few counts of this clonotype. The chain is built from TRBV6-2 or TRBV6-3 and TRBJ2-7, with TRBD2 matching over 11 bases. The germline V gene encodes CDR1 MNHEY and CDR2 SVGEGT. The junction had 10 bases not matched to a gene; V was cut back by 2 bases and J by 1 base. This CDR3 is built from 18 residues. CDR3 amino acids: CASSYPTGLADRSYEQYF. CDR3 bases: TGTGCCAGCAGTTACCCTACGGGACTAGCGGACCGGTCCTACGAGCAGTACTTC.

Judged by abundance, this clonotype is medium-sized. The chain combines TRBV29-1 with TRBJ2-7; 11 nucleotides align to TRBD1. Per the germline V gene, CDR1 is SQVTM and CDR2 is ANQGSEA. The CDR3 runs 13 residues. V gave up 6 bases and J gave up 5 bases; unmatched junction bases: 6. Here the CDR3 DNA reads TGCAGCGTCGGGACAGGGGGTTATAACGAGCAGTACTTC. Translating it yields CSVGTGGYNEQYF.

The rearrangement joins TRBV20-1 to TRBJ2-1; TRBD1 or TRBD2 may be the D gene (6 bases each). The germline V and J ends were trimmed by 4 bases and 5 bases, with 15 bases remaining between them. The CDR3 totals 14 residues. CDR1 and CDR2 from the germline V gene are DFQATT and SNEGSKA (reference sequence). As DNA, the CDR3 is TGCAGTGCTATGGGGGGCGGAGCTAACAATGAGCAGTTCTTC. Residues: CSAMGGGANNEQFF.

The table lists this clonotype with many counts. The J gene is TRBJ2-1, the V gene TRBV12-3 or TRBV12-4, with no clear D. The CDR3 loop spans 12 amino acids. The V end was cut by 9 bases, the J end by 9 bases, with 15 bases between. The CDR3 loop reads CASKEAVSEQFF. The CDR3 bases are TGTGCCAGTAAAGAAGCCGTTAGTGAGCAGTTCTTC.

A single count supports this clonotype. The CDR3 here is CASRLDSGRPDTQYF. The CDR3 nucleotides read TGTGCCAGCAGACTAGATAGCGGGAGACCAGATACGCAGTATTTT. The chain has TRBV28 and TRBJ2-3; 9 nucleotides align to TRBD2. This CDR3 comprises 15 residues. V shed 6 bases and J 4 bases; nucleotides not matched to a gene: 8. Germline-derived CDR1 and CDR2 are MDHEN and SYDVKM.

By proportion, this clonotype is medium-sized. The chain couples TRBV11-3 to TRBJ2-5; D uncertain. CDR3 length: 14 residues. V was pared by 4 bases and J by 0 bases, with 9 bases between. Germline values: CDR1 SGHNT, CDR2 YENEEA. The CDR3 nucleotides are TGTGCCAGCAGCTCCCTAAGGTACCAAGAGACCCAGTACTTC. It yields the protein CASSSLRYQETQYF.

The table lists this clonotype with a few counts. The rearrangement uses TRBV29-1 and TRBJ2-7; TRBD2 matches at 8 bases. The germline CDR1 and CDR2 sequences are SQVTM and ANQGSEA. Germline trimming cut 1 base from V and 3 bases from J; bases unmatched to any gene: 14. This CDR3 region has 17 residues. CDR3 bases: TGCAGCGTTGAAGGGGAGGGTCGGGGGGGGGTTCTCTACGAGCAGTACTTC. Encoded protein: CSVEGEGRGGVLYEQYF.

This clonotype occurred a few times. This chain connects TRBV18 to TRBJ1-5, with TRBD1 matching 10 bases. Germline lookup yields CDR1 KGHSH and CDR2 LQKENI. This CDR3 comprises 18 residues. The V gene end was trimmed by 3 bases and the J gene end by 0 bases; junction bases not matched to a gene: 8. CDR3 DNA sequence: TGTGCCAGCTCACCTCGGACAGGGGGTACCTATAGCAATCAGCCCCAGCATTTT. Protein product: CASSPRTGGTYSNQPQHF.